This T cell receptor beta chain was retrieved from a study of early T cells in non-severe SARS-CoV-2 infection (dated by TCRdb to about 2021). Background for the entire study: Because TCR sequencing relied on bulk RNA taken from unsorted whole blood, pairing of alpha and beta chains was not possible. Here is what the overall study found, with its caveats: VDJdb matching was skewed toward anti-spike CD8 responses and likely underestimated virus-specific expansions by missing private and CD4 specificities.

Comments on this clonotype: Its antigen is unknown. Per-base quality was not reported, and no clone a single base away is much larger than it.

A case-control design nested within a healthcare worker cohort in London, UK, was used, with weekly nasopharyngeal swab PCR tests and blood sampling performed. Between 23 and 31 March 2020, the week of the UK lockdown, healthcare workers were enrolled and then followed up weekly for as long as 16 weeks. The method was 5' RACE. Sequenced using a NextSeq 500. To correct for sequencing error and PCR bias, the TCR library protocol tagged individual cDNA molecules with unique molecular identifiers. Sequencing covered both TCR alpha and beta chains, and within each sample the abundances of alpha and beta sequences were tightly co-correlated. The paper's processing steps were these. V gene, J gene and CDR3 annotation of TCR sequences was performed with Decombinator V4. TCRs were defined as expanded if a significant change between any two time points was detected under a Poisson model with p below 0.0001. Abundances of TCRs were expressed as counts per million after normalisation to the total number of TCRs sequenced in each sample. TRAV1-2 paired with TRAJ12, TRAJ20 or TRAJ33 defined MAIT TCRs, while TRAV10 paired with TRAJ18 defined iNKT TCRs. VDJdb, accessed 1 November 2021, was searched for CMV, EBV and SARS-CoV-2 annotated TCRs, with TCRs annotated for multiple antigens excluded. TCRdb reprocessed the public reads (quality trimming at Q25 with fastp, clone calling with MiXCR) and kept in-frame beta chains. Rows are combined by CDR3 protein, so each entry shows the most common genes and DNA. The V and J calls reflect TCRdb's pipeline rather than the authors' work. Recorded for this sample are some 98,000 distinct CDR3 sequences; approximately 11% of them occurred a single time. The ten largest clones take up 5.1% of the sample.

The V end loses 5 bases and the J end loses 6 bases, and a stretch of 17 bases separates them. CDR1 SGHAT and CDR2 FQNNGV are derived from the germline V gene. The CDR3 runs 16 residues from the cysteine to the phenylalanine. The only DNA kept is the CDR3, 48 bases in frame from the first base. The source of this sequence is an adult who was a healthcare worker with PCR-confirmed SARS-CoV-2 infection or an uninfected control (not recorded which). The sample taken for sequencing was whole blood. The chain is encoded by TRBV11-2 joined to TRBJ1-6, with a tentative D gene TRBD1 over 5 matching bases. The DNA sequence is given as TGTGCCAGCAGCCCAACGTCCACAAGGGGTAATTCACCCCTCCACTTT. This gives the protein CASSPTSTRGNSPLHF.